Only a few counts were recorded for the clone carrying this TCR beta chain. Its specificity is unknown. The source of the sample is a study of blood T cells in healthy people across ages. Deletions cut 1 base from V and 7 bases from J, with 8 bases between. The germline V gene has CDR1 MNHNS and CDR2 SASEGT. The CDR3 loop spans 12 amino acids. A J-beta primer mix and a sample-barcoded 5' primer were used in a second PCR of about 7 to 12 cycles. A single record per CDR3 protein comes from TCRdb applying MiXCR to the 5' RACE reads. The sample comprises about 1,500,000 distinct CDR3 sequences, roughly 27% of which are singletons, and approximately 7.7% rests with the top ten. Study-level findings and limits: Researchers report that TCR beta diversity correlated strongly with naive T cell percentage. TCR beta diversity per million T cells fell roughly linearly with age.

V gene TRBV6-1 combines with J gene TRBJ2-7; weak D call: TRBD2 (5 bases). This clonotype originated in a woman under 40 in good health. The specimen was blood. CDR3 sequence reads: CASSEVKREQYF. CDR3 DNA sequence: TGTGCCAGCAGTGAAGTTAAGCGGGAGCAGTACTTC.